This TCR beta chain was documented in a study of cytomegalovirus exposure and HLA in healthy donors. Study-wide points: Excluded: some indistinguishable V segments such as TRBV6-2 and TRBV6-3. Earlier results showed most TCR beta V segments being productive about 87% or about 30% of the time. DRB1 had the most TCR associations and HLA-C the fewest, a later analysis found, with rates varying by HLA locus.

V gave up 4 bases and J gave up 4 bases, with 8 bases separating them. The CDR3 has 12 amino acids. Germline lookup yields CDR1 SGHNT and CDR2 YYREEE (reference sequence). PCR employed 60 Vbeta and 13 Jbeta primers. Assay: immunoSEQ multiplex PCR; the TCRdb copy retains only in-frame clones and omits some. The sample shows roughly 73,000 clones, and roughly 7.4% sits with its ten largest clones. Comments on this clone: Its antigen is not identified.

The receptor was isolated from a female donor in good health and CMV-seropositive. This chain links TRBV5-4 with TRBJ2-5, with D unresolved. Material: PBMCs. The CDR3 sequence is CASSLPGETQYF. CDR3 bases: TGTGCCAGCAGCCTCCCCGGAGAGACCCAGTACTTC. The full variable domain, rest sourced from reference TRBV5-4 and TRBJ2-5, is ETGVTQSPTHLIKTRGQQVTLRCSSQSGHNTVSWYQQALGQGPQFIFQYYREEENGRGNFPPRFSGLQFPNYSSELNVNALELDDSALYLCASSLPGETQYFGPGTRLLVL.